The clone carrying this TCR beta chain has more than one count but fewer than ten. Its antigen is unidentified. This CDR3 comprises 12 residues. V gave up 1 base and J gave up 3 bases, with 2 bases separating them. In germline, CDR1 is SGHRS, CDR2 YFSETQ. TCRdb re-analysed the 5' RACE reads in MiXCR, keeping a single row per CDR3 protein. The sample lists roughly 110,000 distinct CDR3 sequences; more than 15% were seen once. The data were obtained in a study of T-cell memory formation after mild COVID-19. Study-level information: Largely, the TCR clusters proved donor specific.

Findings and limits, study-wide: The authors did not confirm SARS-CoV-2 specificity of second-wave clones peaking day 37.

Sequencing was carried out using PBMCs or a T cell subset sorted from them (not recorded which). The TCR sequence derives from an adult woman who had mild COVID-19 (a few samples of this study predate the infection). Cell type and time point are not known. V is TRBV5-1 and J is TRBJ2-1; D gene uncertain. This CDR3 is CASSLFYNEQFF. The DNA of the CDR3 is TGCGCCAGCAGCTTGTTCTACAATGAGCAGTTCTTC.